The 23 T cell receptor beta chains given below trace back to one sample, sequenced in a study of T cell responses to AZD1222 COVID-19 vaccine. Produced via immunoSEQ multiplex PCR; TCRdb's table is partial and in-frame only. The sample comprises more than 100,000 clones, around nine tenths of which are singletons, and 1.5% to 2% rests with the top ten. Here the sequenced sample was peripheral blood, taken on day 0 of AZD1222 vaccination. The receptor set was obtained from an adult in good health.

DNA for the CDR3: TGTGCCAGCAGTTTTGTGTCCCCGGGGTTTGGCTACACCTTC. It is translated as CASSFVSPGFGYTF. The gene calls are TRBV28 and TRBJ1-2; D not resolved. V lost 3 bases, J lost 7 bases, and 15 bases lay in between. The germline V gene encodes CDR1 MDHEN and CDR2 SYDVKM. The CDR3 contains 14 residues.

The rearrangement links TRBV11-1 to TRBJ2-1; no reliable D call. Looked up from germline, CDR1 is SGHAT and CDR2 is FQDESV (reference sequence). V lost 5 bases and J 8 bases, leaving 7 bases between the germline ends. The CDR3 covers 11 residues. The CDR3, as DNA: TGTGCCAGCAGCGTCGAGGATGAGCAGTTCTTC. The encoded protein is CASSVEDEQFF.

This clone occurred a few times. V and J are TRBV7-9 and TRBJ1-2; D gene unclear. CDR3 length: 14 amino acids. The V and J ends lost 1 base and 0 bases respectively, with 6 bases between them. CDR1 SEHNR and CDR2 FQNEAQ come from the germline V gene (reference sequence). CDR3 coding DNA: TGTGCCAGCAGCTTAGGGGATTCTAACTATGGCTACACCTTC. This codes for CASSLGDSNYGYTF. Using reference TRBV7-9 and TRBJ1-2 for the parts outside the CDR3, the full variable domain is DTGVSQNPRHKITKRGQNVTFRCDPISEHNRLYWYRQTLGQGPEFLTYFQNEAQLEKSRLLSDRFSAERPKGSFSTLEIQRTEQGDSAMYLCASSLGDSNYGYTFGSGTRLTVV.

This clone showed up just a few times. CDR3 coding DNA: TGTGCCTGGAGTGTCGAGCTAAACGGGGAGCTGTTTTTT. Amino acids: CAWSVELNGELFF. This rearrangement joins TRBV30 to TRBJ2-2; D unresolved. V was shortened by 0 bases and J by 7 bases, with 9 bases between the two germline ends. Germline CDR1 GTSNPN, CDR2 SVGIG (reference sequence). The CDR3 sequence is 13 residues long.

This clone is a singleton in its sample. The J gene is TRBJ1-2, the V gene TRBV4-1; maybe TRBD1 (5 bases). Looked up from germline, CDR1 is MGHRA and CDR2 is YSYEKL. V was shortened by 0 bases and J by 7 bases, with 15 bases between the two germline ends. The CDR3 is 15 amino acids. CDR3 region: CASSQDPQGMSGYTF. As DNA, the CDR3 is TGCGCCAGCAGCCAAGACCCCCAGGGAATGTCTGGCTACACCTTC.

The CDR3 protein is CASSSGSQGNTEAFF. The CDR3 DNA is TGTGCCAGCTCCTCTGGGAGTCAGGGGAACACTGAAGCTTTCTTT. The chain combines TRBV18 with TRBJ1-1, with D perhaps TRBD1 (5 bases). Germline lookup yields CDR1 KGHSH and CDR2 LQKENI. The CDR3 length is 15 residues. Trimming cost V 6 bases and J 1 base, with 15 bases left between them.

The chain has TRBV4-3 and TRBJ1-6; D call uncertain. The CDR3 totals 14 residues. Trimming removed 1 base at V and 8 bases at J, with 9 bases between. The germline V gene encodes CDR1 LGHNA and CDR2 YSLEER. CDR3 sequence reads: CASSQAIRDSPLHF. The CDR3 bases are TGCGCCAGCAGCCAAGCGATCCGGGATTCACCCCTCCACTTT.

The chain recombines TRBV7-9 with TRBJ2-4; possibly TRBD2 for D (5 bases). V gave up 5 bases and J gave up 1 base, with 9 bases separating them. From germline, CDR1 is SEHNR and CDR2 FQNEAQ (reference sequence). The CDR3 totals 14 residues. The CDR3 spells CASSPSGAKNIQYF. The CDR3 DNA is TGTGCCAGCAGCCCCTCGGGGGCCAAAAACATTCAGTACTTC.

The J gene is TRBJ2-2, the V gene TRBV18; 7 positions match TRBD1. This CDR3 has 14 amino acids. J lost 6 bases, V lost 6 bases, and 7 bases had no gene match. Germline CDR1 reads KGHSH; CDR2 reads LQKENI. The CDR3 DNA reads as TGTGCCAGCTCCCAGGGACAGATCTCCGGGGAGCTGTTTTTT. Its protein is CASSQGQISGELFF.

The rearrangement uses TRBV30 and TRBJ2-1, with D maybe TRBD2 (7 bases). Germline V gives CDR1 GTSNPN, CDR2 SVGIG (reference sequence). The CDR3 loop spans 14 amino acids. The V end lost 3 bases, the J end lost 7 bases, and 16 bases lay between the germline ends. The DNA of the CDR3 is TGTGCCTGGAGAAGGGGGGGCCGCGAAAATGAGCAGTTCTTC. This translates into CAWRRGGRENEQFF. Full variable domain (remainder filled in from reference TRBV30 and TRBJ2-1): SQTIHQWPATLVQPVGSPLSLECTVEGTSNPNLYWYRQAAGRGLQLLFYSVGIGQISSEVPQNLSASRPQDRQFILSSKKLLLSDSGFYLCAWRRGGRENEQFFGPGTRLTVL.

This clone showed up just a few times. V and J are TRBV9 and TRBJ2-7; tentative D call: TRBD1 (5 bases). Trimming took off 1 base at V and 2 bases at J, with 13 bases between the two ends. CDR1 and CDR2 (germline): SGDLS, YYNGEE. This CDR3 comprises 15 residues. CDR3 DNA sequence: TGTGCCAGCAGCGTACAGGGTGGGATTACCTACGAGCAGTACTTC. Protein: CASSVQGGITYEQYF. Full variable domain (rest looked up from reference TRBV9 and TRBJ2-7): DSGVTQTPKHLITATGQRVTLRCSPRSGDLSVYWYQQSLDQGLQFLIQYYNGEERAKGNILERFSAQQFPDLHSELNLSSLELGDSALYFCASSVQGGITYEQYFGPGTRLTVT.

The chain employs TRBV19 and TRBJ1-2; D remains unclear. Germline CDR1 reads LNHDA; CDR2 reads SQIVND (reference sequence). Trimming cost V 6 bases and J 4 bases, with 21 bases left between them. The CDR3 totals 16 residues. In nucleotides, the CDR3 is TGTGCCAGTAGCCAAACGTTAGGACGGACGACCTATGGCTACACCTTC. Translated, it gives CASSQTLGRTTYGYTF.

CDR3 sequence reads: CASSLYGRADTQYF. In DNA, the CDR3 is TGTGCCAGCAGCTTGTATGGTCGGGCAGATACGCAGTATTTT. This chain links TRBV11-2 with TRBJ2-3; no firm D call. V lost 3 bases to trimming and J lost 4 bases, with 11 bases between them. CDR1 is SGHAT and CDR2 is FQNNGV in the germline V gene. This CDR3 spans 14 amino acids.

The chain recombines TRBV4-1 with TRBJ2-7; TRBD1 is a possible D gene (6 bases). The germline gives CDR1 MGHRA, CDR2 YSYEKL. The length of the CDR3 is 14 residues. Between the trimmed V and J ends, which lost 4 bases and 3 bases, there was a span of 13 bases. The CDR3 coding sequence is TGCGCCAGCAGCCCCCACCGGGACAACTACGAGCAGTACTTC. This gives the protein CASSPHRDNYEQYF.

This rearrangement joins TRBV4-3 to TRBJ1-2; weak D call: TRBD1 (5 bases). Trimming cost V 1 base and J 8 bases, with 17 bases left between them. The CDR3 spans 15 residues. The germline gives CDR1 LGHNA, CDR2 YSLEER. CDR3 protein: CASSQVPGAGAGYTF. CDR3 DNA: TGCGCCAGCAGCCAAGTACCCGGGGCCGGCGCGGGCTACACCTTC.

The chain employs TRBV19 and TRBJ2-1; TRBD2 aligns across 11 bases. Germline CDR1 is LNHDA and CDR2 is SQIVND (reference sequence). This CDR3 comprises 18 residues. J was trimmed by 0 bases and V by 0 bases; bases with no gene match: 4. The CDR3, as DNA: TGTGCCAGTAGTATAGAACGACTAGCGGGGAGCTCCTACAATGAGCAGTTCTTC. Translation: CASSIERLAGSSYNEQFF.

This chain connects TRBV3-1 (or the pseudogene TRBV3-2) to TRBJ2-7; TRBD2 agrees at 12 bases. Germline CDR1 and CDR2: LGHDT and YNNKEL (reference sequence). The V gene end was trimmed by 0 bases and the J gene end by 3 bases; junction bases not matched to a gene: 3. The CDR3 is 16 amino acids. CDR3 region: CASSQDRTSGNYEQYF. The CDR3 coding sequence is TGTGCCAGCAGCCAAGATCGGACTAGCGGGAACTACGAGCAGTACTTC.

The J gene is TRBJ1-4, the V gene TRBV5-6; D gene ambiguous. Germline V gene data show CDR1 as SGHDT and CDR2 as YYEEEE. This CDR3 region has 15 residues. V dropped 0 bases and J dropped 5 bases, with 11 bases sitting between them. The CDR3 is CASSLETDQNEKLFF. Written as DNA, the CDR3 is TGTGCCAGCAGCTTGGAAACAGACCAGAATGAAAAACTGTTTTTT.

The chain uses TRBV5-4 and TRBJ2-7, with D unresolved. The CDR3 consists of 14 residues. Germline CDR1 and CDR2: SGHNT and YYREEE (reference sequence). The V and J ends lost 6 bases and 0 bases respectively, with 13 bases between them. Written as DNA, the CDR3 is TGTGCCAGCACCTTTGACGTGAGCTCCTACGAGCAGTACTTC. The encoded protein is CASTFDVSSYEQYF. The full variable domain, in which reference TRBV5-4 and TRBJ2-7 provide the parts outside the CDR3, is ETGVTQSPTHLIKTRGQQVTLRCSSQSGHNTVSWYQQALGQGPQFIFQYYREEENGRGNFPPRFSGLQFPNYSSELNVNALELDDSALYLCASTFDVSSYEQYFGPGTRLTVT.

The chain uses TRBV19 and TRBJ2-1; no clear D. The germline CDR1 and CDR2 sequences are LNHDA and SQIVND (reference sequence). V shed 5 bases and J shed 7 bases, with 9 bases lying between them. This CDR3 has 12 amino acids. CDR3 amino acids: CASSGILNEQFF. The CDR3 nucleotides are TGTGCCAGTAGTGGGATCTTGAATGAGCAGTTCTTC. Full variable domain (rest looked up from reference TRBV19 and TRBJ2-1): DGGITQSPKYLFRKEGQNVTLSCEQNLNHDAMYWYRQDPGQGLRLIYYSQIVNDFQKGDIAEGYSVSREKKESFPLTVTSAQKNPTAFYLCASSGILNEQFFGPGTRLTVL.

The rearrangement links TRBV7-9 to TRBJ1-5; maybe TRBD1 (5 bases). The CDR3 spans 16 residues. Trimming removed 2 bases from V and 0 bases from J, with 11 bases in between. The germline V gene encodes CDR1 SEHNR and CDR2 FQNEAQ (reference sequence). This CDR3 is CASSLSGHYSNQPQHF. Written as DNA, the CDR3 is TGTGCCAGCAGCTTATCCGGACATTATAGCAATCAGCCCCAGCATTTT.

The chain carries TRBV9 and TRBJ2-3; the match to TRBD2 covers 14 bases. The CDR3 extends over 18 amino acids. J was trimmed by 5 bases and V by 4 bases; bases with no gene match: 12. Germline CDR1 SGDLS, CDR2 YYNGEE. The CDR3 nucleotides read TGTGCCAGCAGCCCATCCGGGACTAGCGGGAGAGGTGAAGATACGCAGTATTTT. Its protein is CASSPSGTSGRGEDTQYF.

The CDR3 DNA reads TGCGCCAGCAGCTTGGCGAATACGGGCAATCAGCCCCAGCATTTT. Its translation: CASSLANTGNQPQHF. The V call is TRBV5-1, the J call TRBJ1-5; D is ambiguous. The CDR3 is 15 residues long. Germline CDR1 SGHRS, CDR2 YFSETQ. Trimming stripped 0 bases from V and 2 bases from J, with 9 bases between.